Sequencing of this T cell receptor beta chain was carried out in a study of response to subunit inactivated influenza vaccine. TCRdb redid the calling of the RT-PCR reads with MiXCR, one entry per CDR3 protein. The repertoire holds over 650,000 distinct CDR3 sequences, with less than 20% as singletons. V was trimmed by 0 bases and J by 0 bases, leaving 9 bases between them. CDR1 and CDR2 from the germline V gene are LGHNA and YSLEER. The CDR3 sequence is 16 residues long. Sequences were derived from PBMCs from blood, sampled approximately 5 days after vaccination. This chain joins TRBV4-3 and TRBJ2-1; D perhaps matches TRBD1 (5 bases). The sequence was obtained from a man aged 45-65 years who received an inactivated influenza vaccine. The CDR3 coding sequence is TGCGCCAGCAGCCAAGAACAGGATAGCTCCTACAATGAGCAGTTCTTC. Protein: CASSQEQDSSYNEQFF.